Listed here are 14 T cell receptor beta chains from one sample, sequenced in a study of human thymus T cells. Data came from immunoSEQ multiplex PCR; TCRdb stores just in-frame clones and leaves some out. Among 86,000 or so clones, approximately 96% were seen once, and the ten largest hold 0.025% to 0.035%. Resections that were taken during corrective heart surgery supplied the thymus tissue. Sequenced material: thymus tissue. The receptors were gathered from a boy under three years old with a congenital heart defect but otherwise immunologically healthy.

The chain uses TRBV29-1 and TRBJ2-5, with 8 bases matching TRBD1. V lost 7 bases, J lost 4 bases, and 8 bases stayed unmatched. The CDR3 consists of 13 residues. Germline V CDR1 and CDR2: SQVTM, ANQGSEA. Written as DNA, the CDR3 is TGCAGCGCCCGGACAGGGTGCGGAGAGACCCAGTACTTC. It yields the protein CSARTGCGETQYF.

This chain connects TRBV5-1 to TRBJ2-7; 9 nucleotides match TRBD1. Per the germline V gene, CDR1 is SGHRS and CDR2 is YFSETQ. The J segment lost 4 bases and the V segment lost 2 bases, leaving 4 bases of the junction unmatched. The length of the CDR3 is 14 residues. The CDR3 DNA follows: TGCGCCAGCAGCTTTCGGACAGGGGTTTACGAGCAGTACTTC. Amino acids: CASSFRTGVYEQYF. Combining the CDR3 with reference TRBV5-1 and TRBJ2-7 gives the whole variable domain KAGVTQTPRYLIKTRGQQVTLSCSPISGHRSVSWYQQTPGQGLQFLFEYFSETQRNKGNFPGRFSGRQFSNSRSEMNVSTLELGDSALYLCASSFRTGVYEQYFGPGTRLTVT.

This sequence joins TRBV14 and TRBJ2-3; D is perhaps TRBD1 or TRBD2 (6 bases each). V was shortened by 4 bases and J by 7 bases, with 15 bases between the two germline ends. Germline values: CDR1 SGHDN, CDR2 FVKESK. CDR3 length equals 14 residues. CDR3 nucleotide sequence: TGTGCCAGCAGCCCAAGGGGGAGGACCTATACGCAGTATTTT. The encoded protein is CASSPRGRTYTQYF.

V and J are TRBV7-9 and TRBJ1-2, with D possibly being TRBD1 (5 bases). The germline V gene has CDR1 SEHNR and CDR2 FQNEAQ (reference sequence). This CDR3 contains 14 residues. V was cut by 5 bases and J by 5 bases, with 15 bases left in between. CDR3 protein: CASSPGYSRYGYTF. In nucleotides, the CDR3 is TGTGCCAGCAGCCCAGGGTATTCGAGGTATGGCTACACCTTC.

This clone was seen once. The chain is built from TRBV5-4 and TRBJ2-7, with D hard to call. The germline V gene encodes CDR1 SGHNT and CDR2 YYREEE (reference sequence). The CDR3 runs 17 residues. V lost 5 bases and J 0 bases, leaving 21 bases between the germline ends. The CDR3 bases are TGTGCCAGCAGTCGCTATCGGCGAGCAGCCGGCTCCTACGAGCAGTACTTC. Residues: CASSRYRRAAGSYEQYF.

V usage is TRBV19 and J usage is TRBJ2-7; D is ambiguous. CDR1 and CDR2 (germline): LNHDA, SQIVND (reference sequence). The length of the CDR3 is 13 residues. V dropped 3 bases and J dropped 3 bases, with 9 bases sitting between them. CDR3 protein: CASSIGVNYEQYF. In DNA, the CDR3 is TGTGCCAGTAGTATTGGGGTAAACTACGAGCAGTACTTC. The full variable domain, in which reference TRBV19 and TRBJ2-7 provide the parts outside the CDR3, is DGGITQSPKYLFRKEGQNVTLSCEQNLNHDAMYWYRQDPGQGLRLIYYSQIVNDFQKGDIAEGYSVSREKKESFPLTVTSAQKNPTAFYLCASSIGVNYEQYFGPGTRLTVT.

The DNA of the CDR3 is TGTGCCAGCCAGGGGGACAGGGGGCAAGCCTACGAGCAGTACTTC. Translating gives CASQGDRGQAYEQYF. The rearrangement joins TRBV6-1 to TRBJ2-7; TRBD1 matches at 12 bases. The V gene's germline CDR1 is MNHNS and CDR2 SASEGT. This CDR3 comprises 15 residues. J gave up 2 bases and V 8 bases, and 7 bases lay outside the gene matches.

The chain combines TRBV7-3 with TRBJ1-1; D remains ambiguous. CDR3 length equals 13 residues. Germline lookup yields CDR1 SGHTA and CDR2 FQGTGA. Trimming stripped 4 bases from V and 0 bases from J, with 6 bases between. CDR3 loop: CASSSLMNTEAFF. The CDR3 DNA reads as TGTGCCAGCAGCTCCCTGATGAACACTGAAGCTTTCTTT. Complete variable domain (other parts from reference TRBV7-3 and TRBJ1-1): GAGVSQTPSNKVTEKGKYVELRCDPISGHTALYWYRQSLGQGPEFLIYFQGTGAADDSGLPNDRFFAVRPEGSVSTLKIQRTERGDSAVYLCASSSLMNTEAFFGQGTRLTVV.

The V gene is TRBV28, the J gene TRBJ2-7; maybe TRBD1 (5 bases). Germline CDR1 is MDHEN and CDR2 is SYDVKM. Trimming took 7 bases from V and 1 from J, leaving 29 bases between them. The CDR3 consists of 19 residues. DNA for the CDR3: TGTGCCAGCATGGGCCAGAAACCAGGGCACCCTAACCATTCCTACGAGCAGTACTTC. Its protein is CASMGQKPGHPNHSYEQYF.

Only one count was recorded for this clone. The V gene is TRBV7-2, the J gene TRBJ2-2; 7 bases fit TRBD1. The CDR3 spans 16 residues. V gave up 2 bases and J gave up 4 bases; unmatched junction bases: 7. Germline V gives CDR1 SGHTA, CDR2 FQGNSA. This CDR3 is CASSLSRTGSTGELFF. The CDR3 region has the DNA TGTGCCAGCAGCTTAAGTAGGACAGGAAGCACCGGGGAGCTGTTTTTT.

The chain recombines TRBV5-1 with TRBJ2-7; 10 nucleotides line up with TRBD1. Germline V gives CDR1 SGHRS, CDR2 YFSETQ. V lost 2 bases and J lost 3; bases outside the gene matches: 5. CDR3 length: 15 amino acids. The CDR3 is CASSLPGTGDYEQYF. The CDR3 nucleotides are TGCGCCAGCAGCTTACCCGGGACAGGGGACTACGAGCAGTACTTC. The variable domain in full, completed from reference TRBV5-1 and TRBJ2-7, reads KAGVTQTPRYLIKTRGQQVTLSCSPISGHRSVSWYQQTPGQGLQFLFEYFSETQRNKGNFPGRFSGRQFSNSRSEMNVSTLELGDSALYLCASSLPGTGDYEQYFGPGTRLTVT.

The rearrangement links TRBV18 to TRBJ1-4; D is undetermined. The CDR3 sequence is 15 residues long. Germline values: CDR1 KGHSH, CDR2 LQKENI. V was shortened by 5 bases and J by 0 bases, with 10 bases between the two germline ends. The chain's CDR3 is CASSTTAATNEKLFF. The CDR3 coding sequence is TGTGCCAGCTCAACCACAGCCGCAACTAATGAAAAACTGTTTTTT.

The rearrangement links TRBV10-3 to TRBJ1-2, with D possibly matching TRBD1 (5 bases). V was shortened by 2 bases and J by 2 bases, with 12 bases between the two germline ends. Germline V gene lookup returns CDR1 ENHRY and CDR2 SYGVKD. The CDR3 loop spans 15 amino acids. Here the CDR3 reads CAISEVKGPNYGYTF. Written as DNA, the CDR3 is TGTGCCATCAGTGAGGTGAAGGGGCCCAACTATGGCTACACCTTC.

This CDR3 is CASSSRNGDRGLQETQYF. As DNA, the CDR3 is TGTGCCAGCAGTTCAAGGAACGGGGACAGGGGGCTCCAAGAGACCCAGTACTTC. The V call is TRBV27, the J call TRBJ2-5, with 12 bases aligning to TRBD1. Germline values: CDR1 MNHEY, CDR2 SMNVEV (reference sequence). Trimming removed 4 bases from V and 1 base from J; junction bases left unmatched: 10. The CDR3 loop spans 18 amino acids.